This TCR beta chain was recovered during a study of T cell repertoires and Cas9 in healthy adults. Study overall: Characterization of SpCas9-reactive CD4 and CD8 T cells covered multi-effector potency, cytotoxicity and lineage.

The CDR3 consists of 16 residues. Trimming at V came to 8 bases and at J to 8 bases, leaving 13 bases not matched to a gene. Germline CDR1 reads PRHDT; CDR2 reads FYEKMQ (reference sequence). TCRdb keeps only in-frame clones here, not all; method: immunoSEQ multiplex PCR. The sample has over 20,000 clones, around 90% seen once. Sequenced material: CD4+ effector T cells (CD127+, CD25-, CD137-, CD154-) from PBMCs; culture status not recorded. The rearrangement uses TRBV13 and TRBJ2-2; 11 bases line up with TRBD2. The receptor was derived from a human donor in good health. In DNA, the CDR3 is TGTGCCAGCCGCACGAGGCCCACTAGCGGGAGAGGGGAGCTGTTTTTT. This codes for CASRTRPTSGRGELFF.